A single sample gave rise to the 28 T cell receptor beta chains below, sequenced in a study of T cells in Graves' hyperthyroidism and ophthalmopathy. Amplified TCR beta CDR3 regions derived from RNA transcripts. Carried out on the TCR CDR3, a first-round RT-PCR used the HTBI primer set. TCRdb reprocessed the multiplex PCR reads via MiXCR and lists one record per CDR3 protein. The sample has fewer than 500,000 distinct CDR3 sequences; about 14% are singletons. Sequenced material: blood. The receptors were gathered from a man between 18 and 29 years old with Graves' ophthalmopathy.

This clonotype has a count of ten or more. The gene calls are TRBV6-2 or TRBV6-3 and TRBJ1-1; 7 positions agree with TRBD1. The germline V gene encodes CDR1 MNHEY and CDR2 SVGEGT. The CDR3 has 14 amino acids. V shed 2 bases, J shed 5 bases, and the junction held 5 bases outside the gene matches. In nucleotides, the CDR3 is TGTGCCAGCAGTTACCAACAGGGGAAGACTGAAGCTTTCTTT. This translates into CASSYQQGKTEAFF.

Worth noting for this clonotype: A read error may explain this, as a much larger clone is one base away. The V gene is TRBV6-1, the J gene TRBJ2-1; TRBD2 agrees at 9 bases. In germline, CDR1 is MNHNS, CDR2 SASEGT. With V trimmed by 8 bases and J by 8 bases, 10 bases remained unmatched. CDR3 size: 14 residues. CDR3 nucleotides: TGTGCCAGCTCTCCTAGCGGGACCCTAGATGAGCAGTTCTTC. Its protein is CASSPSGTLDEQFF.

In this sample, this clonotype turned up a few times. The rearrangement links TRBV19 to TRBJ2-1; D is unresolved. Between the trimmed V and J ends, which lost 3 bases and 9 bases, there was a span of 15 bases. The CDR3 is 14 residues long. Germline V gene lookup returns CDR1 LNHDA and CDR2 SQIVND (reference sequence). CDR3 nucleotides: TGTGCCAGTAGTATGTCCAATAGGTTTGGTGAGCAGTTCTTC. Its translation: CASSMSNRFGEQFF. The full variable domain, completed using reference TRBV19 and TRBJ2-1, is DGGITQSPKYLFRKEGQNVTLSCEQNLNHDAMYWYRQDPGQGLRLIYYSQIVNDFQKGDIAEGYSVSREKKESFPLTVTSAQKNPTAFYLCASSMSNRFGEQFFGPGTRLTVL.

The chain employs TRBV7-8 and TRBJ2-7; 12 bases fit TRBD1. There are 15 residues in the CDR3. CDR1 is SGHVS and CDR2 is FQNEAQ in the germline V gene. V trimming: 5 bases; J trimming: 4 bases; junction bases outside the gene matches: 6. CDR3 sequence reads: CASSRGTGGAYEQYF. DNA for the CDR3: TGTGCCAGCAGCCGAGGGACAGGGGGCGCGTACGAGCAGTACTTC.

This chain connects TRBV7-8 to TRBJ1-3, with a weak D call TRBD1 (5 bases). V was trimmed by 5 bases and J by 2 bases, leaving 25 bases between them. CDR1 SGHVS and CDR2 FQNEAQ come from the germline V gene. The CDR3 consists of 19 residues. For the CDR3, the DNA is TGTGCCAGCAGCCAGACGCTAGGGGTAGGGGCAGGAACTGGAAACACCATATATTTT. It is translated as CASSQTLGVGAGTGNTIYF.

The CDR3 reads CASSGYSTIGTQYF. For the CDR3, the DNA is TGTGCCAGCAGTGGTTACTCGACCATAGGTACGCAGTATTTT. The chain joins TRBV25-1 to TRBJ2-3; D is undetermined. This CDR3 has 14 residues. V was shortened by 4 bases and J by 8 bases, with 16 bases between the two germline ends. Germline V gene sequence: CDR1 MGHDK, CDR2 SYGVNS. Drawing the rest from reference TRBV25-1 and TRBJ2-3, the complete variable domain is EADIYQTPRYLVIGTGKKITLECSQTMGHDKMYWYQQDPGMELHLIHYSYGVNSTEKGDLSSESTVSRIRTEHFPLTLESARPSHTSQYLCASSGYSTIGTQYFGPGTRLTVL.

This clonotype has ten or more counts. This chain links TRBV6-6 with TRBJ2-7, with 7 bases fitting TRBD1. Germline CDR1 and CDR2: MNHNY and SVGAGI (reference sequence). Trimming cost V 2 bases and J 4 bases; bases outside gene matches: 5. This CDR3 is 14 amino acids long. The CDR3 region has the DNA TGTGCCAGCAGTTACCTCGACAGGGAGTACGAGCAGTACTTC. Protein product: CASSYLDREYEQYF.

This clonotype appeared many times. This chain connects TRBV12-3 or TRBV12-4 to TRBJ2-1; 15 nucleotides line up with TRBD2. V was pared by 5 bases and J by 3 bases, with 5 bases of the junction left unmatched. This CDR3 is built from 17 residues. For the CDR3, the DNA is TGTGCCAGCAGTCCGGGACTAGCGGGGGGTGTCTACAATGAGCAGTTCTTC. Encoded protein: CASSPGLAGGVYNEQFF.

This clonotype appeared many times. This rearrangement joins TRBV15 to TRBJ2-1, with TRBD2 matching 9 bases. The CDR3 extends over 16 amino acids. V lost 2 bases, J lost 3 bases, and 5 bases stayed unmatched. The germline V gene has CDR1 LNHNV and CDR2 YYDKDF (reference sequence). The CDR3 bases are TGTGCCACCAGCAGAACCCTAGCGGGGATCTACAATGAGCAGTTCTTC. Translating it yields CATSRTLAGIYNEQFF.

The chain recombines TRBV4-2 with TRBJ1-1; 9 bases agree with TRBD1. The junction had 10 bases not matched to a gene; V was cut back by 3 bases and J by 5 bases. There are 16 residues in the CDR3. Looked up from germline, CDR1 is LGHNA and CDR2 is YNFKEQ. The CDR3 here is CASSQATGGQRTEAFF. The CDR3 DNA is TGTGCCAGCAGCCAGGCGACAGGGGGGCAGAGGACTGAAGCTTTCTTT.

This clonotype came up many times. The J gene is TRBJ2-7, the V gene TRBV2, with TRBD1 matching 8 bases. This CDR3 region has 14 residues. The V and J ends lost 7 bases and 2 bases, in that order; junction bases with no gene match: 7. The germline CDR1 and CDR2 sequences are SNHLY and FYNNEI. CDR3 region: CASKVQGGTYEQYF. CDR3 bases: TGTGCCAGCAAAGTACAGGGGGGCACCTACGAGCAGTACTTC.

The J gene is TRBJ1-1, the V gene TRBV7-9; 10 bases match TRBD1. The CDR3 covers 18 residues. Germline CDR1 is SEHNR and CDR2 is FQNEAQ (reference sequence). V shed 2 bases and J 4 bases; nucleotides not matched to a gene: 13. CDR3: CASSLPWTGGQGGTEAFF. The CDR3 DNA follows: TGTGCCAGCAGCTTACCCTGGACAGGGGGGCAGGGGGGCACTGAAGCTTTCTTT.

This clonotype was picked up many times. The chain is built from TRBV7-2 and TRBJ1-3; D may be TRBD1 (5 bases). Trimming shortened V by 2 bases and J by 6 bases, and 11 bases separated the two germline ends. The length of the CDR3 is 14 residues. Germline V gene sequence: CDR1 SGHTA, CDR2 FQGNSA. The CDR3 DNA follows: TGTGCCAGCAGCTTACAGGGAAGGCAAAACACCATATATTTT. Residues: CASSLQGRQNTIYF.

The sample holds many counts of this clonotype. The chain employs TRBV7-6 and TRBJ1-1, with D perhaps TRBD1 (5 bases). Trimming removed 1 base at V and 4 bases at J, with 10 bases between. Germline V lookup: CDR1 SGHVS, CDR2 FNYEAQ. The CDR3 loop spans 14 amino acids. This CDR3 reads CASSLVPGPTEAFF. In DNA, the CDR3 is TGTGCCAGCAGCTTAGTTCCAGGGCCCACTGAAGCTTTCTTT.

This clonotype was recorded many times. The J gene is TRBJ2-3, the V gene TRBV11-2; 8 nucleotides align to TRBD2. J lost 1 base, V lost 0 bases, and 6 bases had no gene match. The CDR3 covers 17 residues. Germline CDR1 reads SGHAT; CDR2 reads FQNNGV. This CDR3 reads CASSLEWVSGGTDTQYF. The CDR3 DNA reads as TGTGCCAGCAGCTTAGAGTGGGTTAGCGGGGGCACAGATACGCAGTATTTT.

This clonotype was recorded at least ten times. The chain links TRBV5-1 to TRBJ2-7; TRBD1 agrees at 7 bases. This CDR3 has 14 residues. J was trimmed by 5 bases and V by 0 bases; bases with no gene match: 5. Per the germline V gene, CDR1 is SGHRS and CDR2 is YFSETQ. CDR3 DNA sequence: TGCGCCAGCAGCTTGGGACAGGGAGACGACGAGCAGTACTTC. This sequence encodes CASSLGQGDDEQYF.

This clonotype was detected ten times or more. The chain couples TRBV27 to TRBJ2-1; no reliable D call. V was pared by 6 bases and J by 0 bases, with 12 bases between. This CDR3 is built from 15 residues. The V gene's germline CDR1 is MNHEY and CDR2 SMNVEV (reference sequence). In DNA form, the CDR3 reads TGTGCCAGCAGCTCTGGTACGGACTCCTACAATGAGCAGTTCTTC. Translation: CASSSGTDSYNEQFF.

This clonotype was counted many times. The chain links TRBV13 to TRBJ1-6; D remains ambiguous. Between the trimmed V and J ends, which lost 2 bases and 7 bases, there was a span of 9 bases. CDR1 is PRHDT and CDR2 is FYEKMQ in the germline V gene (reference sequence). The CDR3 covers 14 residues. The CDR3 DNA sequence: TGTGCCAGCAGCTTACAGACCTTGAATTCACCCCTCCACTTT. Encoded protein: CASSLQTLNSPLHF.

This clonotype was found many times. The CDR3 sequence: CASSSGQRGAEETQYF. The DNA of the CDR3 is TGTGCCAGCAGCTCTGGACAGCGGGGGGCAGAAGAGACCCAGTACTTC. The chain couples TRBV11-3 to TRBJ2-5, with 9 bases aligning to TRBD2. Germline V CDR1 and CDR2: SGHNT, YENEEA. Trimming removed 4 bases from V and 3 bases from J; junction bases left unmatched: 9. The CDR3 totals 16 residues.

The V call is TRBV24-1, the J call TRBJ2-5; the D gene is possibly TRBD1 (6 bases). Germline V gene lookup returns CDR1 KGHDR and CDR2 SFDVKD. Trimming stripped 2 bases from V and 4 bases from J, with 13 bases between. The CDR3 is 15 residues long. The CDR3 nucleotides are TGTGCCACCAGTGATTCTGGGACATCCGGAGAGACCCAGTACTTC. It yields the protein CATSDSGTSGETQYF.

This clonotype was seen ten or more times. The CDR3 region is CASSVTGGTGNTIYF. CDR3 DNA: TGTGCCAGCAGCGTTACAGGGGGAACCGGAAACACCATATATTTT. The chain is built from TRBV11-2 and TRBJ1-3, with 8 bases matching TRBD1. The CDR3 has 15 amino acids. After removal of 5 bases from V and 4 bases from J, the junction contained 7 bases not matched to a gene. CDR1 is SGHAT, CDR2 FQNNGV, per germline.

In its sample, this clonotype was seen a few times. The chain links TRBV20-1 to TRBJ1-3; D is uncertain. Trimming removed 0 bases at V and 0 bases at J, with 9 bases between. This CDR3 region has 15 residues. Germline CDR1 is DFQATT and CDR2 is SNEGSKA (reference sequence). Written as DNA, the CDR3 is TGCAGTGCTAGAGAAGGAAGTCGCTCTGGAAACACCATATATTTT. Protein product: CSAREGSRSGNTIYF.

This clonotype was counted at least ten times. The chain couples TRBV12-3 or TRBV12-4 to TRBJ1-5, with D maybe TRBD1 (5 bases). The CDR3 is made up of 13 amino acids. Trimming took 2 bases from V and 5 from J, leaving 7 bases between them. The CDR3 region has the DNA TGTGCCAGCAGTTTACAGGGCTATCAGCCCCAGCATTTT. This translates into CASSLQGYQPQHF.

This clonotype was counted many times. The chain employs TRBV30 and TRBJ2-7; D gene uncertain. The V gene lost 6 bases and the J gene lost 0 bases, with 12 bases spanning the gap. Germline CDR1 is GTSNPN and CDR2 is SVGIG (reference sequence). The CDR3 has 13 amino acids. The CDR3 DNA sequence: TGTGCCTGCCGCCCCACGCCCTCCTACGAGCAGTACTTC. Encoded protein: CACRPTPSYEQYF.

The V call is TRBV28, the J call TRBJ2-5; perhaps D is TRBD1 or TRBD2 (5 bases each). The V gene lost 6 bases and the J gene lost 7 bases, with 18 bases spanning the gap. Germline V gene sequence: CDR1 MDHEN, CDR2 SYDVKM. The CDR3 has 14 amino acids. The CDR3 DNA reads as TGTGCCAGCAGAAGCACGAGGGGAAAGGGGACCCAGTACTTC. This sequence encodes CASRSTRGKGTQYF.

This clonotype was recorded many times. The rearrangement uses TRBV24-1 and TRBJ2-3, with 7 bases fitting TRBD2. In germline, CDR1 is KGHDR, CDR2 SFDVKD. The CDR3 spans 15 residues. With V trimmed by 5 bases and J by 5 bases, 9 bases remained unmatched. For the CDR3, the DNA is TGTGCCACCAGTGTCGCGACTAGCAGGAGAGATACGCAGTATTTT. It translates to CATSVATSRRDTQYF.

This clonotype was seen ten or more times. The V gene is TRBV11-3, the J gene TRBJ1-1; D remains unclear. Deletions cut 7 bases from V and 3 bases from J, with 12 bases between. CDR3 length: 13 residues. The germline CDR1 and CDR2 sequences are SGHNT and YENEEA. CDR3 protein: CASTKQADTEAFF. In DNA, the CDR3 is TGTGCCAGCACAAAGCAAGCGGACACTGAAGCTTTCTTT.

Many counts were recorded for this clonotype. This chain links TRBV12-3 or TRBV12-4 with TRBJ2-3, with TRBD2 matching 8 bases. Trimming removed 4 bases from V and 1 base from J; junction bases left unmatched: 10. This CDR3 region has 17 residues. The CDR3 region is CASSSAPGLEGTDTQYF. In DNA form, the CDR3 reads TGTGCCAGCAGTTCCGCTCCGGGACTAGAGGGCACAGATACGCAGTATTTT.